This T cell receptor beta chain originates from a study of blood T cell repertoires in COVID-19. Trimming removed 0 bases at V and 2 bases at J, with 15 bases between. Germline CDR1 reads SGHRS; CDR2 reads YFSETQ. The CDR3 extends over 16 amino acids. This clone was found once. At the DNA level, this CDR3 is encoded by other sequences in the same sample as well. Some clones are missing from TCRdb's copy, which holds only in-frame ones; the method was immunoSEQ multiplex PCR. The repertoire consists of roughly 90,000 clones, with around nine tenths occurring once and the leading ten covering more than 4%.

The TCR comes from a man in his forties with acute or convalescent COVID-19. The sequenced sample consisted of peripheral blood. The rearrangement links TRBV5-1 to TRBJ2-7; TRBD1 is a possible D gene (6 bases). The CDR3 spells CASSLVLDGQPYEQYF. The CDR3 region has the DNA TGCGCCAGCAGCTTGGTCTTGGACGGACAGCCCTACGAGCAGTACTTC.